The present entry profiles one T cell receptor beta chain with its context. Its antigen has not been determined. No base quality information exists; no much larger clone differs at one position. The CDR3 goes from the cysteine to the phenylalanine over 13 residues. The sequence is cut down to CDR3 DNA, 39 bases in frame from base 1. The germline V gene yields SQVTM for CDR1 and ANQGSEA for CDR2. V lost 3 bases and J lost 4 bases; the stretch between them is 11 bases long. Each collaborating institution followed its own protocols to collect whole blood in K2EDTA tubes. For TCRbeta analysis, collaborators shipped samples as frozen whole blood, isolated PBMCs, or DNA extracted from either of those sample types. The record originates from a study of blood T cell repertoires in COVID-19 (dated by TCRdb to about 2020). About the investigation overall: Samples covering the acute and convalescent phases of COVID-19 were provided by collaborators in the United States, Italy and Spain. Subjects who had been exposed to COVID-19, were actively infected with it, or had recovered from it provided the deeply sampled blood TCRbeta repertoires that made up the dataset. The prospective study material was composed of cDNA or gDNA derived from T cells, B-cell-depleted T cells, or PBMCs. Where available, HLA class I and class II types were taken from metadata supplied by the sample provider and were not determined by assay-based typing. The repertoires were released in a freely available public database intended as a resource for research on the immune response to SARS-CoV-2. Sample metadata almost always included a de-identified subject ID, COVID-19 status, age in years and sex. The samples were drawn from the first 160 participants of the ongoing ImmuneRACE study and from over 950 subjects provided by 6 global collaborators.

Points the paper makes about the study in general: The quantity of clinical and demographic metadata differed by source and by participant and was supplied without curation.

The immunoSEQ Assay, a bias-controlled multiplex PCR, was used to amplify TCRbeta CDR3 regions from genomic DNA. The authors processed their data as follows. Within the assay, amplification of reference gene primers was used to estimate how many nucleated cells each sample contained. To quantify the absolute abundance of each unique TCRbeta CDR3 rearrangement, sequence reads were collapsed and filtered. For each sample, productive Simpson clonality was calculated by taking the square root of Simpson's diversity index across productive rearrangements. TCRdb's version of the immuneACCESS table is confined to in-frame rearrangements and falls short of the full clone set. An unresolved V gene accounts for under half of the shortfall where checked; the remainder is of unknown origin. The DNA was the basis for D and trimming; V, J and clone size are from that table. Counted in this sample were 120,000 to 150,000 clones; 65% to 90% of them appeared once. In total, the top ten clones hold roughly 2.9% of the sample.

In this chain, TRBV29-1 is recombined with TRBJ2-3; tentative D gene TRBD1, with 6 bases matching. The sequencing sample was made of peripheral blood. This sequence was found in a man over 45 with acute or convalescent COVID-19. The DNA sequence is as follows: TGCAGCGTTGACCAGACAGGCTCAGATACGCAGTATTTT. Its product reads: CSVDQTGSDTQYF.